In its sample, the clone carrying this T cell receptor (beta chain) was seen many times. Its antigen is unknown. Individual cDNA molecules carried attached unique molecular identifiers. TCRdb analysed the 5' RACE reads with MiXCR anew, one entry per CDR3 protein. The data contain about 100,000 distinct CDR3 sequences, roughly 14% of them singletons. From germline, CDR1 is DFQATT and CDR2 SNEGSKA (reference sequence). The V gene end was trimmed by 2 bases and the J gene end by 0 bases; junction bases not matched to a gene: 3. This CDR3 has 15 amino acids. The data are from a study of early T cells in non-severe SARS-CoV-2 infection. The overall study: Chains were not paired, and sequencing was done on bulk RNA from unsorted whole blood.

Study findings and constraints: Private and CD4 specificities were missed by VDJdb matching, skewed to anti-spike CD8.

Sequencing was performed on whole blood. The V call is TRBV20-1, the J call TRBJ2-3; 9 bases fit TRBD2. The receptor was isolated from an adult who was a healthcare worker with PCR-confirmed SARS-CoV-2 infection or an uninfected control (not recorded which). Written as DNA, the CDR3 is TGCAGTGCTAGAAGACTAGCGGCTAGCACAGATACGCAGTATTTT. Protein: CSARRLAASTDTQYF.